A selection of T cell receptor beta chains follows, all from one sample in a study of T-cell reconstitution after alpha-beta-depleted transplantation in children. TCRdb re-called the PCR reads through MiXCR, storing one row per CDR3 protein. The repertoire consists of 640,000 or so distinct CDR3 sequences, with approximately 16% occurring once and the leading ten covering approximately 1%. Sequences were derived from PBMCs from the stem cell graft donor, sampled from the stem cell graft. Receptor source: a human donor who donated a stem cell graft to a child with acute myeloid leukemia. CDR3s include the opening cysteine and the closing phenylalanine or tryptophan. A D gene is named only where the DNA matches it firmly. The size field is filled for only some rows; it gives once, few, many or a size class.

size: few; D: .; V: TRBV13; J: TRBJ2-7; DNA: TGTGCCAGCAGCCCTACCAGGACATCCTACGAGCAGTACTTC; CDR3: CASSPTRTSYEQYF
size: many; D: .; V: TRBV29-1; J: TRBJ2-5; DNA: TGCAGCGCCCCCAGCGACGTAAAAGAGACCCAGTACTTC; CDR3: CSAPSDVKETQYF
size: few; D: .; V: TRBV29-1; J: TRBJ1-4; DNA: TGCAGCGCTAGCCGGGACACTTATGAAAAACTGTTTTTT; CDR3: CSASRDTYEKLFF
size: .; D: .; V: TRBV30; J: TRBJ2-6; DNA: TGTGCCTGGAGAGGGCTCTCTGGGGCCAACGTCCTGACTTTC; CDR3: CAWRGLSGANVLTF
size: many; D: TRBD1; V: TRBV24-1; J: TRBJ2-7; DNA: TGTGCCACCAGTGAGGACAGGGGGCCCTACGAGCAGTACTTC; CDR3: CATSEDRGPYEQYF
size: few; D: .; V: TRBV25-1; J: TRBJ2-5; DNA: TGTGCCAGCAGTGACCGCACCGGGACGCAAGAGACCCAGTACTTC; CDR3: CASSDRTGTQETQYF
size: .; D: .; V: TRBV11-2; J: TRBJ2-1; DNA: TGTGCCAGCAGCCATGGAGGACCTTACAATGAGCAGTTCTTC; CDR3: CASSHGGPYNEQFF
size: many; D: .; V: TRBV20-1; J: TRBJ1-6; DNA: TGCAGTGCTAGAGACCGACCGATTAATTCACCCCTCCACTTT; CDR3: CSARDRPINSPLHF
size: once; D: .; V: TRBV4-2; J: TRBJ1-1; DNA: TGTGCCAGCAGCCAAGATGGGGACCAATGGCAGCGCATGAACACTGAAGCTTTCTTT; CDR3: CASSQDGDQWQRMNTEAFF
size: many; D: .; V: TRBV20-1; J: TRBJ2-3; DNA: TGCAGTGCCCAATTACCCGGGCCAGATACGCAGTATTTT; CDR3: CSAQLPGPDTQYF
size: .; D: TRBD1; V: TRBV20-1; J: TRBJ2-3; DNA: TGCAGTGCTAGGACAGGGGGAATCCCAGATACGCAGTATTTT; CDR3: CSARTGGIPDTQYF
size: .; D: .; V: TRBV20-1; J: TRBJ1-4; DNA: TGCAGTGGACAGGCAACGGAAAAACTGTTTTTT; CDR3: CSGQATEKLFF
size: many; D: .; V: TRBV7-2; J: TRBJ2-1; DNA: TGTGCCAGCAGCGGGGACTGGGGCTCCTACAATGAGCAGTTCTTC; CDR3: CASSGDWGSYNEQFF
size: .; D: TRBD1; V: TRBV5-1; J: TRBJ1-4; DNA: TGCGCCAGCAGCTTGAAACAGGGGAATGAAAAACTGTTTTTT; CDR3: CASSLKQGNEKLFF
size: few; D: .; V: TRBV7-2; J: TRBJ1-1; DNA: TGTGCCAGCAGCTTAGTTCCACAGGGTAAAACTGAAGCTTTCTTT; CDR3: CASSLVPQGKTEAFF
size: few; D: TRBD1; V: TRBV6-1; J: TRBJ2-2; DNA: TGTGCCAGCATAGGACAGGGGGCGCGAACCGGGGAGCTGTTTTTT; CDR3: CASIGQGARTGELFF
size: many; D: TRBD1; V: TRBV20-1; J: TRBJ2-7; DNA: TGCAGTGCTAGCCTACGGACAGGCTCCTACGAGCAGTACTTC; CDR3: CSASLRTGSYEQYF